Sequencing of this T cell receptor (beta chain) was carried out in a study of T cells in Graves' hyperthyroidism and ophthalmopathy. Study-wide findings and caveats: Ophthalmopathy onset followed model prediction by a median approximately seven months.

RNA transcripts provided the source from which TCR beta CDR3 regions were amplified. HTBI primers were the set used in a first-round RT-PCR of the TCR CDR3. TCRdb analysed the multiplex PCR reads with MiXCR anew, one entry per CDR3 protein. The table lists about 410,000 distinct CDR3 sequences, approximately 14% of them singletons. This clonotype was found many times. The antigen is undetermined. The CDR3 is made up of 16 amino acids. J was trimmed by 3 bases and V by 5 bases; bases with no gene match: 5. Germline CDR1 is SGHTA and CDR2 is FQGNSA. Researchers barred patients who had uncontrolled infection, other autoimmune disease, pregnancy or lactation.

Sequencing was performed on blood. The TCR sequence derives from a woman in her twenties or thirties with Graves' ophthalmopathy. The V and J genes are TRBV7-2 and TRBJ2-5, with 14 bases fitting TRBD2. The CDR3: CASSLSTSGGEETQYF. The CDR3 nucleotides are TGTGCCAGCAGCCTATCGACTAGCGGGGGGGAAGAGACCCAGTACTTC.